Below, 22 T cell receptor beta chains from the same sample are listed, as sequenced in a study of OX40 agonist ivuxolimab in advanced cancers. Only in-frame clones appear in the TCRdb table, and some are missing; sequencing was by immunoSEQ multiplex PCR. The sample has 50,000 to 65,000 clones, 75% to 90% seen once. This sample comprised CD4+ or CD8+ T cells sorted from blood, obtained in a trial of the OX40 agonist ivuxolimab. The origin of the receptors is an adult with an advanced solid tumor such as melanoma, head and neck, liver or kidney cancer.

This chain links TRBV2 with TRBJ2-1; 8 bases fit TRBD2. With V trimmed by 5 bases and J by 4 bases, 13 bases remained unmatched. Germline lookup yields CDR1 SNHLY and CDR2 FYNNEI. The CDR3 covers 17 residues. The CDR3 is CASSRAGASGEYNEQFF. CDR3 nucleotide sequence: TGTGCCAGCAGTCGAGCGGGGGCAAGCGGGGAGTACAATGAGCAGTTCTTC. The full variable domain, its missing parts supplied by reference TRBV2 and TRBJ2-1, is EPEVTQTPSHQVTQMGQEVILRCVPISNHLYFYWYRQILGQKVEFLVSFYNNEISEKSEIFDDQFSVERPDGSNFTLKIRSTKLEDSAMYFCASSRAGASGEYNEQFFGPGTRLTVL.

The V gene is TRBV4-1, the J gene TRBJ2-2; D is perhaps TRBD1 (6 bases). Trimming pared 3 bases from V and 6 bases from J, leaving 11 bases between. CDR3 size: 14 residues. The germline gives CDR1 MGHRA, CDR2 YSYEKL. In nucleotides, the CDR3 is TGCGCCAGCAGCCAGGTCAGGGGAGCCGGGGAGCTGTTTTTT. It translates to CASSQVRGAGELFF.

The chain is built from TRBV2 and TRBJ2-7, with a possible D match to TRBD2 (5 bases). V dropped 8 bases and J dropped 10 bases, with 18 bases sitting between them. Per germline, CDR1 SNHLY and CDR2 FYNNEI. There are 12 residues in the CDR3. In DNA, the CDR3 is TGTGCCAGCGGTCGGACGGAGAGGGAACAGTACTTC. Its translation is CASGRTEREQYF.

This chain connects TRBV15 to TRBJ1-1; D is possibly TRBD1 (5 bases). V gave up 1 base and J gave up 4 bases, with 10 bases separating them. The CDR3 runs 14 residues. Looked up from germline, CDR1 is LNHNV and CDR2 is YYDKDF (reference sequence). The CDR3 DNA reads as TGTGCCACCAGCAGAGGGGGCTGGGGCACTGAAGCTTTCTTT. Translation: CATSRGGWGTEAFF.

In nucleotides, the CDR3 is TGTGCCAGTAGCGGGGAAGAGACCCAGTACTTC. It specifies CASSGEETQYF. The chain links TRBV19 to TRBJ2-5, with TRBD2 as a possible D gene (5 bases). The CDR3 covers 11 residues. V was shortened by 6 bases and J by 3 bases, with 5 bases between the two germline ends. Germline CDR1 is LNHDA and CDR2 is SQIVND (reference sequence). Looking up the rest from reference TRBV19 and TRBJ2-5 gives the full variable domain: DGGITQSPKYLFRKEGQNVTLSCEQNLNHDAMYWYRQDPGQGLRLIYYSQIVNDFQKGDIAEGYSVSREKKESFPLTVTSAQKNPTAFYLCASSGEETQYFGPGTRLLVL.

This clone has only one observation. This chain joins TRBV4-2 and TRBJ1-3, with D unresolved. CDR3 size: 16 residues. The ends were cut back, 0 bases at V and 0 bases at J, with 9 bases in the middle. CDR1 and CDR2 from the germline V gene are LGHNA and YNFKEQ. CDR3 amino acids: CASSQEHQNSGNTIYF. DNA of the CDR3: TGTGCCAGCAGCCAAGAACACCAAAACTCTGGAAACACCATATATTTT.

The count of this clone is one. V and J are TRBV2 and TRBJ2-3, with 11 bases matching TRBD2. This CDR3 contains 19 residues. J was trimmed by 3 bases and V by 8 bases; bases with no gene match: 19. Germline-derived CDR1 and CDR2 are SNHLY and FYNNEI. The DNA of the CDR3 is TGTGCCAGCTTGCCAGGACAATTCTCTAGCGGGGGGAGAACAGATACGCAGTATTTT. The encoded protein is CASLPGQFSSGGRTDTQYF.

The J gene is TRBJ2-7, the V gene TRBV5-4; tentative D call: TRBD2 (6 bases). Per the germline V gene, CDR1 is SGHNT and CDR2 is YYREEE (reference sequence). V was shortened by 0 bases and J by 9 bases, with 10 bases between the two germline ends. This CDR3 spans 12 amino acids. CDR3 protein: CASSLDYGGQYF. DNA for the CDR3: TGTGCCAGCAGCTTGGATTACGGGGGGCAGTACTTC.

V usage is TRBV7-6 and J usage is TRBJ1-3; D is unclear. Between the trimmed V and J ends, which lost 5 bases and 0 bases, there was a span of 14 bases. Germline V gives CDR1 SGHVS, CDR2 FNYEAQ. The length of the CDR3 is 16 residues. DNA of the CDR3: TGTGCCAGCAGCAGCGCCGGCCGGAACTCTGGAAACACCATATATTTT. This encodes CASSSAGRNSGNTIYF.

The chain employs TRBV15 and TRBJ2-2; no reliable D call. Trimming removed 5 bases at V and 6 bases at J, with 13 bases between. Germline V gene lookup returns CDR1 LNHNV and CDR2 YYDKDF (reference sequence). This CDR3 comprises 14 residues. CDR3 sequence (DNA): TGTGCCACCAGCCCACCTGACAAGTCCGGGGAGCTGTTTTTT. It specifies CATSPPDKSGELFF.

This clone was counted at least ten times. Other nucleotide sequences from this sample produce the same CDR3. The gene calls are TRBV11-3 and TRBJ2-7; unclear D gene. V was shortened by 1 base and J by 6 bases, with 7 bases between the two germline ends. Germline assignment: CDR1 SGHNT and CDR2 YENEEA. The CDR3 length is 12 residues. CDR3 loop: CASSLVFGEQYF. The CDR3 DNA sequence: TGTGCCAGCAGCTTAGTGTTCGGCGAGCAGTACTTC.

V and J are TRBV5-1 and TRBJ2-1; 7 bases are shared with TRBD1. The germline V gene has CDR1 SGHRS and CDR2 YFSETQ. The ends lost 0 bases at V and 4 bases at J; junction bases unmatched: 7. The CDR3 is made up of 16 amino acids. Written as DNA, the CDR3 is TGCGCCAGCAGCTTGGGAGGACAGGCTGAGTACAATGAGCAGTTCTTC. The encoded protein is CASSLGGQAEYNEQFF.

A remark on this clone: In the same sample, other DNA sequences code for this CDR3. The chain carries TRBV7-2 and TRBJ2-7; D not certain. The CDR3 consists of 12 residues. The germline V and J ends were trimmed by 3 bases and 0 bases, with 3 bases remaining between them. Germline CDR1 and CDR2: SGHTA and FQGNSA. CDR3 sequence (DNA): TGTGCCAGCAGCTTCAGCTCCTACGAGCAGTACTTC. This sequence encodes CASSFSSYEQYF.

J is TRBJ2-1 and V is TRBV7-9, with 10 nucleotides matching TRBD1. The CDR3 totals 15 residues. V lost 2 bases and J lost 3; bases outside the gene matches: 1. The germline V gene has CDR1 SEHNR and CDR2 FQNEAQ (reference sequence). The CDR3 DNA sequence: TGTGCCAGCAGCTTAAGGGACAGGGGCTACAATGAGCAGTTCTTC. Its translation is CASSLRDRGYNEQFF.

CDR3: CASSPGQGPTDTQYF. The CDR3 DNA reads as TGTGCCAGCAGCCCCGGACAGGGACCAACAGATACGCAGTATTTT. This sequence joins TRBV6-5 and TRBJ2-3; 8 bases line up with TRBD1. Germline trimming cut 6 bases from V and 3 bases from J; bases unmatched to any gene: 8. This CDR3 has 15 amino acids. Germline V gene data show CDR1 as MNHEY and CDR2 as SVGAGI.

This clone came up once. The genes are TRBV5-1 and TRBJ1-3; D unclear. CDR1 is SGHRS, CDR2 YFSETQ, per germline. V was trimmed by 0 bases and J by 4 bases, leaving 11 bases between them. This CDR3 is built from 15 residues. The CDR3 nucleotides read TGCGCCAGCAGCTTGGAACATTCTGTAGGAAACACCATATATTTT. Translating it yields CASSLEHSVGNTIYF.

The chain is built from TRBV5-5 and TRBJ2-5; D gene unclear. Per the germline V gene, CDR1 is SGHKS and CDR2 is YYEKEE (reference sequence). V lost 0 bases, J lost 5 bases, and 14 bases lay in between. The CDR3 totals 15 residues. The DNA of the CDR3 is TGTGCCAGCAGCTTGGAGGGCCCGGGCCGCGAGACCCAGTACTTC. Translated, it gives CASSLEGPGRETQYF.

V usage is TRBV28 and J usage is TRBJ2-3, with D perhaps being TRBD1 or TRBD2 (5 bases each). Germline loops: CDR1 MDHEN, CDR2 SYDVKM. Deletions cut 4 bases from V and 0 bases from J, with 17 bases between. The CDR3 has 17 amino acids. The CDR3 DNA follows: TGTGCCAGCAGTTCGTCCTCCGGGACGACCAGCACAGATACGCAGTATTTT. Its translation is CASSSSSGTTSTDTQYF.

The gene calls are TRBV6-5 and TRBJ2-7; D is unclear. The CDR3 sequence is 14 residues long. Trimming took 6 bases from V and 0 from J, leaving 12 bases between them. Germline values: CDR1 MNHEY, CDR2 SVGAGI. The CDR3 region has the DNA TGTGCCAGCAGACTTTTTGGGCGCTCCTACGAGCAGTACTTC. Its translation is CASRLFGRSYEQYF.

The genes are TRBV6-4 and TRBJ1-2; D might be TRBD1 (5 bases). The germline gives CDR1 MRHNA, CDR2 SNTAGT. CDR3 length: 13 residues. Trimming took off 6 bases at V and 4 bases at J, with 12 bases between the two ends. Written as DNA, the CDR3 is TGTGCCAGCAGGGCAGGGACTGCCTATGGCTACACCTTC. It codes for CASRAGTAYGYTF.

The rearrangement uses TRBV5-1 and TRBJ2-2; 11 nucleotides align to TRBD2. Germline values: CDR1 SGHRS, CDR2 YFSETQ. CDR3 length: 16 residues. V lost 2 bases to trimming and J lost 6 bases; unmatched junction nucleotides: 6. This CDR3 reads CASSFLAGGPAGELFF. CDR3 in DNA: TGCGCCAGCAGCTTCTTAGCGGGGGGGCCAGCCGGGGAGCTGTTTTTT.

This chain links TRBV6-5 with TRBJ2-7, with 9 positions matching TRBD2. Germline V gene lookup returns CDR1 MNHEY and CDR2 SVGAGI. The CDR3 spans 13 residues. V lost 6 bases and J lost 5; bases outside the gene matches: 5. Here the CDR3 reads CASRSGGRNEQYF. The CDR3 DNA follows: TGTGCCAGCAGGAGCGGGGGGAGGAACGAGCAGTACTTC.